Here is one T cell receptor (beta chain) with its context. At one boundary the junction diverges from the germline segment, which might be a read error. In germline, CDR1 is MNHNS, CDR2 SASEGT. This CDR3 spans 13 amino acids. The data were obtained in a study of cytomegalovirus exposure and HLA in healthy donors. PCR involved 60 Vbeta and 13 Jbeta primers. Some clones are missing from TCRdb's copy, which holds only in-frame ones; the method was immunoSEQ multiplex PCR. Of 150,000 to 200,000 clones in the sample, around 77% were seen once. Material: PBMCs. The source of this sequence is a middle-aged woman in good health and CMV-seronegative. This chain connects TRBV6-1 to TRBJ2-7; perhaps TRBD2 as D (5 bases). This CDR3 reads CASSESGLAQWLF. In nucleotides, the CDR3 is TGTGCCAGCAGTGAATCCGGCCTAGCCCAGTGGCTCTTC.